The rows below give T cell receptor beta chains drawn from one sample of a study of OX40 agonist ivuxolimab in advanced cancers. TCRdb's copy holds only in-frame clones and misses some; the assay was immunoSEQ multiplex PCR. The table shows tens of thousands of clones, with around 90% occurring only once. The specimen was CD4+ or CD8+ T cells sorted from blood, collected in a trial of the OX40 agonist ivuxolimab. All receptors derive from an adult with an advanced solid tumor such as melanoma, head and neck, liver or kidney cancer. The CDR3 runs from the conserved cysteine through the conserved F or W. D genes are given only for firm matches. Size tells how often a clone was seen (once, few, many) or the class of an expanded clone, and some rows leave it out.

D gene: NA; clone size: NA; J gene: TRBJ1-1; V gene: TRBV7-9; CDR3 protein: CASSRDGGLGDTEAFF; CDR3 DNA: TGTGCCAGCAGCCGTGACGGGGGTTTAGGGGACACTGAAGCTTTCTTT
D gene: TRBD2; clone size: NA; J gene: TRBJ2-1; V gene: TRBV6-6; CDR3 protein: CASSYSRGLAKDEQFF; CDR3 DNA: TGTGCCAGCAGTTACAGCCGTGGACTAGCTAAGGATGAGCAGTTCTTC
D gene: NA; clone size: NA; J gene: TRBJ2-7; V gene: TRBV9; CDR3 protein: CASSVVRGGYEQYF; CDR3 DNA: TGTGCCAGCAGCGTAGTCCGTGGGGGCTACGAGCAGTACTTC
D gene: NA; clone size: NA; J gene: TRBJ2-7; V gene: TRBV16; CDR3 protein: CASSQGGDEQYF; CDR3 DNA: TGTGCCAGCAGCCAAGGAGGGGACGAGCAGTACTTC
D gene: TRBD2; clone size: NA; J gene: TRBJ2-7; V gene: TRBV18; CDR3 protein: CASSPRLAGGDYEQYF; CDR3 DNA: TGTGCCAGCTCACCACGACTAGCGGGAGGGGACTACGAGCAGTACTTC
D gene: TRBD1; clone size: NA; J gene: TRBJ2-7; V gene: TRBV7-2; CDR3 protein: CASSLNGQADYEQYF; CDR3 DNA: TGTGCCAGCAGCTTAAATGGACAGGCTGACTACGAGCAGTACTTC
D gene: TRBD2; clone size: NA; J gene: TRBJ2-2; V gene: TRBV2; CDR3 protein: CASRPSGTGGELFF; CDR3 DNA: TGTGCCAGCAGACCTAGCGGGACCGGCGGGGAGCTGTTTTTT
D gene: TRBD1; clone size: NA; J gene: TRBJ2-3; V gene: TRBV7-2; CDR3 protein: CASSPSGGGTDTQYF; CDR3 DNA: TGTGCCAGCAGCCCCTCAGGGGGAGGCACAGATACGCAGTATTTT
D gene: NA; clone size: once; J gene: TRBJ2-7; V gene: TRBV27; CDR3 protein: CASSLSGMAGPPTKQYF; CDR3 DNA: TGTGCCAGCAGTTTATCGGGGATGGCGGGCCCCCCTACGAAGCAGTACTTC
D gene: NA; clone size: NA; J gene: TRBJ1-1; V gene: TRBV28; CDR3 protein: CASSPGHSMNTEAFF; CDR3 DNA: TGTGCCAGCAGCCCGGGACACTCAATGAACACTGAAGCTTTCTTT
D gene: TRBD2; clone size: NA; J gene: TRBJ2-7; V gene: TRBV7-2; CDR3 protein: CASSLELAAYEQYF; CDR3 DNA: TGTGCCAGCAGCTTAGAACTAGCGGCCTACGAGCAGTACTTC
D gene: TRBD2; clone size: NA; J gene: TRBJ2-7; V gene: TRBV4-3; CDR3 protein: CASSQLAGDSYEQYF; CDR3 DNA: TGCGCCAGCAGCCAGCTAGCGGGAGACTCGTACGAGCAGTACTTC
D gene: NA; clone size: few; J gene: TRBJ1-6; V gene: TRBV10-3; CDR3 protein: CAISEPRGGNNSPLHF; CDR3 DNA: TGTGCCATCAGTGAGCCAAGAGGGGGAAATAATTCACCCCTCCACTTT
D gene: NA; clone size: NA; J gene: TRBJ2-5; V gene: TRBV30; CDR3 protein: CAWTVRNDQETQYF; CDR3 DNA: TGTGCCTGGACTGTACGGAATGACCAAGAGACCCAGTACTTC
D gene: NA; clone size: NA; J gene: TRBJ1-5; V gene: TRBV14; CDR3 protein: CASSFDRNQPQHF; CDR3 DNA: TGTGCCAGCAGCTTCGACAGGAATCAGCCCCAGCATTTT
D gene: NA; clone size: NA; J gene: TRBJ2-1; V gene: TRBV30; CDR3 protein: CAWSLGEQFF; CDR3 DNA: TGTGCCTGGAGTTTGGGCGAGCAGTTCTTC
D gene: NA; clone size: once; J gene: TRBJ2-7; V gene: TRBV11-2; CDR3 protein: CASSNPLDRTYEQYF; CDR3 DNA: TGTGCCAGCAGCAACCCTTTGGACAGAACCTACGAGCAGTACTTC
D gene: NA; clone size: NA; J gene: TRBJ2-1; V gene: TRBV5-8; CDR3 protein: CASSPDRGWTSVYNEQFF; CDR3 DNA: TGTGCCAGCAGCCCGGACAGGGGTTGGACTAGCGTTTACAATGAGCAGTTCTTC
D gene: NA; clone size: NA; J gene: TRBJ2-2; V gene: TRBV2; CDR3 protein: CASSGRRGNTGELFF; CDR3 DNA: TGTGCCAGCAGTGGGCGGCGGGGGAACACCGGGGAGCTGTTTTTT
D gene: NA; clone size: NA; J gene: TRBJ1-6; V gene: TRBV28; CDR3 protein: CASSLGAEYSPLHF; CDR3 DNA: TGTGCCAGCAGTTTAGGGGCGGAGTATTCACCCCTCCACTTT
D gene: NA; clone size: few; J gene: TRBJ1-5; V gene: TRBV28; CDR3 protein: CASSPPSHQPQHF; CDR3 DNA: TGTGCCAGCAGTCCTCCATCCCATCAGCCCCAGCATTTT
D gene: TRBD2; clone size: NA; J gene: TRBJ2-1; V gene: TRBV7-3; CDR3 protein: CASSSPGLADNEQFF; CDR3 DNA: TGTGCCAGCAGCTCACCGGGACTAGCCGACAATGAGCAGTTCTTC
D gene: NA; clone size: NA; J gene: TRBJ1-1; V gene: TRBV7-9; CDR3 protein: CASSSRIGGETEAFF; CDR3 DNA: TGTGCCAGCAGCTCCCGTATAGGGGGGGAGACTGAAGCTTTCTTT
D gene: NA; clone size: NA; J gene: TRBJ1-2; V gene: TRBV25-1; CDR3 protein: CASSSVSYGYTF; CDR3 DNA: TGTGCCAGCAGTTCAGTATCCTATGGCTACACCTTC
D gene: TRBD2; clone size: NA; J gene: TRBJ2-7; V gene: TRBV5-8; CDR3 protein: CASSETSGRFYEQYF; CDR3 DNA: TGTGCCAGCAGCGAGACTAGCGGGAGATTCTACGAGCAGTACTTC
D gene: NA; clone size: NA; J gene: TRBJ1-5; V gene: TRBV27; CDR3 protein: CASREGQGRPQPQHF; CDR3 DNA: TGTGCCAGCAGAGAAGGGCAGGGGCGGCCTCAGCCCCAGCATTTT
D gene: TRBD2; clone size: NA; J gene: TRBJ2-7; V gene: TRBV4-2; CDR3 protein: CASSQNLGLAGPSYEQYF; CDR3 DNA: TGTGCCAGCAGCCAGAACCTAGGACTAGCGGGACCCTCCTACGAGCAGTACTTC
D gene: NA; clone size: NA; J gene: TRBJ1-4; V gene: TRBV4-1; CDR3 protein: CASSLDRDPEEKLFF; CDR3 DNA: TGCGCCAGCAGCCTGGACCGGGACCCCGAGGAAAAACTGTTTTTT
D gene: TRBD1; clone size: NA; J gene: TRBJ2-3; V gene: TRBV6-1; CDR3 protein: CASSASRDRVRGTDTQYF; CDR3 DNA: TGTGCCAGCAGTGCGTCCCGGGACAGGGTTCGAGGCACAGATACGCAGTATTTT
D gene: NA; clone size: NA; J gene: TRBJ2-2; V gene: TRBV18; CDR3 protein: CASSPDTGELFF; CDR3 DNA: TGTGCCAGCTCACCAGACACCGGGGAGCTGTTTTTT
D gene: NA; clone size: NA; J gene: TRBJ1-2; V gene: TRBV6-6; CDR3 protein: CASRPSAGGYTF; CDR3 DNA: TGTGCCAGCAGGCCGTCGGCAGGTGGCTACACCTTC
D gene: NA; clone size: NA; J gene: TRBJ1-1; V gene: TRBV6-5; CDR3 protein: CASSSTENTEAFF; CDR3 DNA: TGTGCCAGCAGCTCGACTGAGAACACTGAAGCTTTCTTT
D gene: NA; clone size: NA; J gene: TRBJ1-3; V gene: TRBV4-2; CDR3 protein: CASSQEAARHGRRSGNTIYF; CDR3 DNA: TGTGCCAGCAGCCAAGAGGCGGCCCGCCACGGCAGGCGCTCTGGAAACACCATATATTTT
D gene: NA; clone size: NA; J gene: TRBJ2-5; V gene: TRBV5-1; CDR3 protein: CASSFDRLGETQYF; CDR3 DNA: TGCGCCAGCAGCTTCGACAGACTAGGAGAGACCCAGTACTTC
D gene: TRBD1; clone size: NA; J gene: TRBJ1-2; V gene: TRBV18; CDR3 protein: CASSPPSGTGDYGYTF; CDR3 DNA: TGTGCCAGCTCACCACCGAGCGGGACAGGTGACTATGGCTACACCTTC
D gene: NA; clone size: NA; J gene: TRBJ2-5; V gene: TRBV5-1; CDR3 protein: CASSFTARGLQETQYF; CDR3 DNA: TGCGCCAGCAGCTTTACGGCTCGGGGACTCCAAGAGACCCAGTACTTC
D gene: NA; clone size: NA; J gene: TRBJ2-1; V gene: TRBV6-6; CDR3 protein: CASSYNSFSNEQFF; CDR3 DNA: TGTGCCAGCAGTTACAACTCCTTTTCCAATGAGCAGTTCTTC
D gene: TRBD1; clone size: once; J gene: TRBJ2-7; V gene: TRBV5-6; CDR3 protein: CASSPGQVPTSRYF; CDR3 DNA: TGTGCCAGCAGCCCAGGACAGGTTCCTACGAGTAGGTATTTC
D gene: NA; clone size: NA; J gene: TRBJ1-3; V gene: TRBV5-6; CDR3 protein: CASSRDYSGNTIYF; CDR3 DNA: TGTGCCAGCAGTAGGGACTACTCTGGAAACACCATATATTTT
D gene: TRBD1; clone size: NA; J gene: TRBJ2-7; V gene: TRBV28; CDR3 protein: CASSLFGGQLYEQYF; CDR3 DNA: TGTGCCAGCAGTCTATTTGGGGGACAGCTCTACGAGCAGTACTTC
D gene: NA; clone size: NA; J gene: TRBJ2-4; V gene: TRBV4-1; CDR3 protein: CASSQDLSWTTLAKNIQYF; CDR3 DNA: TGCGCCAGCAGCCAAGATCTTTCGTGGACTACCCTAGCCAAAAACATTCAGTACTTC
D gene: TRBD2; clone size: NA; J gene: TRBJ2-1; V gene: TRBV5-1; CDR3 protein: CASSLVLAGGHNEQFF; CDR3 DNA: TGCGCCAGCAGCTTGGTTCTAGCGGGGGGTCACAATGAGCAGTTCTTC
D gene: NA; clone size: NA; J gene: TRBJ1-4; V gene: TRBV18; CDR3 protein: CASSPDRNNEKLFF; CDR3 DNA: TGTGCCAGCTCACCCGACAGGAACAATGAAAAACTGTTTTTT
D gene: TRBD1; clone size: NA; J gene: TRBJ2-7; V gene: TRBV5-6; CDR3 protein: CASSSQGSSYEQYF; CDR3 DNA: TGTGCCAGCAGCTCACAGGGGTCCTCCTACGAGCAGTACTTC
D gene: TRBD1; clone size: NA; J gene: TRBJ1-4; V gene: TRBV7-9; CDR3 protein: CASSNRGQANEKLFF; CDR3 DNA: TGTGCCAGCAGCAACAGGGGACAGGCAAATGAAAAACTGTTTTTT
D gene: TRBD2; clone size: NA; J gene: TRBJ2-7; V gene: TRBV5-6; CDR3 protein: CASSFGGVSNEQYF; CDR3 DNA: TGTGCCAGCAGCTTTGGGGGGGTGTCTAACGAGCAGTACTTC
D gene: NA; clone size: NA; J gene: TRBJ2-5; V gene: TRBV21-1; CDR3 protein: CASSIRGLYQETQYF; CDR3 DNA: TGTGCCAGCAGCATACGGGGGCTCTACCAAGAGACCCAGTACTTC
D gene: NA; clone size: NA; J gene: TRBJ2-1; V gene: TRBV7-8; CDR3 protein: CASSYRPVREQFF; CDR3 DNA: TGTGCCAGCAGCTACCGACCGGTACGTGAGCAGTTCTTC
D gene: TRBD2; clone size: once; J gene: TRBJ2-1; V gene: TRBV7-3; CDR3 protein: CASSNLAGTYNEQFF; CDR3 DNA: TGTGCCAGCAGCAACCTAGCGGGGACCTACAATGAGCAGTTCTTC
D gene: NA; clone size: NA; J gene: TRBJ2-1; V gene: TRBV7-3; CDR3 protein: CASSLGQINEQFF; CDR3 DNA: TGTGCCAGCAGCCTCGGACAGATCAATGAGCAGTTCTTC
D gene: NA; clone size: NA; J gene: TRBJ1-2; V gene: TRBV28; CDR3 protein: CASSLSSSVYGYTF; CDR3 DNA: TGTGCCAGCAGTTTATCCTCCTCCGTCTATGGCTACACCTTC
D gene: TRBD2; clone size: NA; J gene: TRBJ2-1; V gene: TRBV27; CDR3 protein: CASTLTGTSGAPQFF; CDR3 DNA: TGTGCCAGCACCCTAACGGGGACTAGCGGGGCGCCGCAGTTCTTC
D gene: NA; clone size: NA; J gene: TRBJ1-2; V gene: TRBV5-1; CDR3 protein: CASSLGRGNYGYTF; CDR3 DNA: TGCGCCAGCAGCTTGGGTCGAGGGAACTATGGCTACACCTTC
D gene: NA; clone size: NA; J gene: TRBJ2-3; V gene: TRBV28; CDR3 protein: CASSVGTLGTQYF; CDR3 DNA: TGTGCCAGCAGCGTAGGGACTTTAGGTACGCAGTATTTT
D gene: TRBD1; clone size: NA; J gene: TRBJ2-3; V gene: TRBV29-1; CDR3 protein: CSMGQGSDTQYF; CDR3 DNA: TGCAGCATGGGACAGGGGTCAGATACGCAGTATTTT
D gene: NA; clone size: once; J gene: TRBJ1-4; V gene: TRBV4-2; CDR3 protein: CASSSPYGEKLFF; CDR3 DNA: TGTGCCAGCAGCTCCCCCTACGGAGAAAAACTGTTTTTT
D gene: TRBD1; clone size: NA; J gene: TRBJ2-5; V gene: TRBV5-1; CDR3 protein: CASSIGQGRETQYF; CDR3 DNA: TGCGCCAGCAGCATAGGACAGGGAAGGGAGACCCAGTACTTC
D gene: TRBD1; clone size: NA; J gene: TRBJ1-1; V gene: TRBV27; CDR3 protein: CASKDLGPGGTEAFF; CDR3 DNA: TGTGCCAGCAAAGACTTAGGTCCAGGGGGCACTGAAGCTTTCTTT
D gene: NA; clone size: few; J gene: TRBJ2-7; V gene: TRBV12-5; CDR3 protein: CASGLGQGSSYEQYF; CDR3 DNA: TGTGCTAGTGGTTTGGGGCAGGGAAGCTCCTACGAGCAGTACTTC